This T cell receptor (beta chain) was captured by sequencing in a study of monozygotic twins with cystic fibrosis. Profiled with immunoSEQ multiplex PCR; TCRdb holds only in-frame clones, not every one. Of some 17,000 clones listed, over 95% are singletons. The CDR3 length is 18 residues. Trimming cost V 5 bases and J 4 bases, with 27 bases left between them. Per germline, CDR1 MDHEN and CDR2 SYDVKM. The rearrangement links TRBV28 to TRBJ2-7; D may be TRBD1 (6 bases). This TCR was recovered from a girl aged 2 to 10 with cystic fibrosis. Sequenced material: blood. The CDR3: CASSPYYVRLTGRYEQYF. CDR3 bases: TGTGCCAGCAGTCCATACTATGTCCGGTTGACAGGTCGGTACGAGCAGTACTTC.